This record looks at one T cell receptor beta chain sequence and its context. Germline V gene sequence: CDR1 SGHTA, CDR2 FQGNSA. This CDR3 has 15 amino acids. V gave up 4 bases and J gave up 1 base, with 13 bases separating them. As handled by the study authors: It was from reference gene primer amplification that nucleated cell counts were estimated. Sequencing used immunoSEQ multiplex PCR; TCRdb keeps in-frame clones, though not all of them. The V and J calls and clone size are taken from that table; D and trimming were inferred from the DNA. Among about 210,000 clones, approximately 91% were seen once, and the ten largest hold 0.65% to 0.85%. This sample stems from a study of blood T cell repertoires in COVID-19. Study as a whole: Spain, Italy and the United States supplied samples that represented acute and convalescent COVID-19.

This chain connects TRBV7-2 to TRBJ2-5, with D unclear. The material sequenced was peripheral blood. The TCR was taken from a man in his forties or fifties with acute or convalescent COVID-19. CDR3 sequence: CASSSRRSLQETQYF. The CDR3 region has the DNA TGTGCCAGCAGCTCCCGGCGGTCCCTCCAAGAGACCCAGTACTTC.